Described below is a single T cell receptor beta chain sequence and its context. These data originate in a study of blood T cell repertoires in COVID-19. Produced via immunoSEQ multiplex PCR; TCRdb's table is partial and in-frame only. The repertoire holds approximately 250,000 clones, with more than 80% as singletons. Per the germline V gene, CDR1 is LNHNV and CDR2 is YYDKDF (reference sequence). The CDR3 consists of 14 residues. V lost 7 bases to trimming and J lost 7 bases, with 19 bases between them. The genes are TRBV15 and TRBJ1-2, with a tentative D call TRBD1 (6 bases). The source is a human donor in a cohort sampled during active COVID-19. The specimen sequenced was peripheral blood. The CDR3 is CATTHQGKYGGYTF. CDR3 bases: TGTGCCACCACTCATCAGGGGAAATATGGTGGCTACACCTTC.